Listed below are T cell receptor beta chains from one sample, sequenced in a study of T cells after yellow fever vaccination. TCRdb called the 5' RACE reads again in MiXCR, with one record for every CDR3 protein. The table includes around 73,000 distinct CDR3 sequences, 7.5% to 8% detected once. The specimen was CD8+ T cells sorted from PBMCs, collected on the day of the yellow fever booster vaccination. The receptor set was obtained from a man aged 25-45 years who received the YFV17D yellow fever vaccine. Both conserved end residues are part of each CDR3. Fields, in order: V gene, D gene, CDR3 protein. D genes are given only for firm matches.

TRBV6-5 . CASSYSRVGGIINTEAFF
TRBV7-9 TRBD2 CASGRTSAGETQYF
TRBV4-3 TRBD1 CASSQGTGFQETQYF
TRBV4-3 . CASSLIREHYEQYF
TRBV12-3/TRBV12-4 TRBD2 CASSLAPTAGGFTGELFF
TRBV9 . CASSVEVVRDTGELFF
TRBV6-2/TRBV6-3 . CATTLNYEQYF
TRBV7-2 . CASSSSQLTGEDETQYF
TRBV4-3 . CASSQGGSETQYF
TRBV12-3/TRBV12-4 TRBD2 CASSHGTSGHSYEQYF
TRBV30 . CAWSGVFSPNTGELFF
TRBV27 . CATYSSSYEQYF
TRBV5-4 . CASSHVGRTGTFNEQFF
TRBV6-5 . CASSYGTPPQETQYF
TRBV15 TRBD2 CATSRDRASGGTDTQYF
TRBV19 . CASSIITSPGETDTQYF
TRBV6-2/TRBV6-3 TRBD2 CASSYSLAGGTDTQYF
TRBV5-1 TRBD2 CASSPWPGGSPSTDTQYF
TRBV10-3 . CSITAGTPQLGEQFF
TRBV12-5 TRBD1 CASGLEGQSTDTQYF
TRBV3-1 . CASSPGQGMIAGEETQYF
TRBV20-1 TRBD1 CSARDMGQHYGYTF
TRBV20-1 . CSASPAYEQYF
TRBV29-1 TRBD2 CSVAGLAGGGEQFF
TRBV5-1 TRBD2 CASSLIAGGVGNEQFF
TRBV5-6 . CASSVEGTYEQYF
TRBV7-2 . CASSLASVINQPQHF
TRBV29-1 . CSVVFDNASPGEQYF
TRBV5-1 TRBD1 CASSLVRTGGHEQYF
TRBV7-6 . CASSATGNEQYF
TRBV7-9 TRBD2 CASSLLAGAREQYF
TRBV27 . CASSLSTYTEAFF
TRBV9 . CAGKGLEGAYEQYF
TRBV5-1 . CASSLETAPAVDEQFF
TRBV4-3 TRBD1 CASSQPGQGDTEAFF
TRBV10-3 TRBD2 CAIRGIAGDYEQFF
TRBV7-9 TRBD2 CASSSPTSGRENEQFF
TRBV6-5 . CASSYSNTEAFF
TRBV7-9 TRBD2 CASSLVKAGGPYEQYF